A selection of T cell receptor beta chains follows, all from one sample in a study of read filtering for tumor transcriptome and immune sequencing. TCRdb ran MiXCR on the reads and lists one entry per CDR3 protein. The data hold approximately 150,000 distinct CDR3 sequences, with 13% observed a single time. The source material was a population of CD138-negative cells sorted from bone marrow. These receptors were collected from a donor at least 40 years old with multiple myeloma. Both conserved end residues are part of each CDR3. D genes are given only for firm matches. The size entry is marked missing in some rows and otherwise reads once, few, many or a size class.

J	D	V	size	CDR3	DNA
TRBJ2-7	.	TRBV7-3	many	CASSFAGSEQYF	TGTGCCAGCAGCTTTGCAGGGAGCGAGCAGTACTTC
TRBJ2-1	TRBD2	TRBV7-9	many	CASSLRTSAYNEQFF	TGTGCCAGCAGCCTTCGGACTAGCGCATACAATGAGCAGTTCTTC
TRBJ2-7	TRBD2	TRBV7-9	.	CASSFLLPPSGRSYKQYF	TGTGCCAGCAGCTTTTTACTCCCTCCTAGCGGACGCTCCTACAAGCAGTACTTC
TRBJ2-6	.	TRBV5-5	many	CASSFWYRKSSGANVLTF	TGTGCCAGCAGCTTTTGGTACAGAAAAAGCTCTGGGGCCAACGTCCTGACTTTC
TRBJ1-1	.	TRBV6-1	many	CASSQRWATEAFF	TGTGCCAGCAGCCAGAGGTGGGCGACTGAAGCTTTCTTT
TRBJ2-5	TRBD2	TRBV5-4	few	CASSFVLAGSETQYF	TGTGCCAGCAGCTTCGTACTAGCGGGAAGCGAGACCCAGTACTTC
TRBJ2-3	.	TRBV20-1	many	CSARRAADTQYF	TGCAGTGCTAGACGAGCCGCGGATACGCAGTATTTT
TRBJ1-1	.	TRBV7-3	once	CASSRGEGVNTEAFF	TGTGCCAGCAGTCGAGGGGAGGGGGTGAACACTGAAGCTTTCTTT
TRBJ1-1	.	TRBV15	many	CATSRLRGSNTEAFF	TGTGCCACCAGCAGACTCAGGGGCTCGAACACTGAAGCTTTCTTT
TRBJ2-1	.	TRBV14	many	CASSQYGTAYVYNEQFF	TGTGCCAGCAGCCAATACGGGACGGCATACGTCTACAATGAGCAGTTCTTC
TRBJ2-1	.	TRBV10-3	many	CAISGGRGEYNEQFF	TGTGCCATCAGTGGGGGGCGAGGGGAATACAATGAGCAGTTCTTC
TRBJ2-5	.	TRBV29-1	many	CSDALSRGGTQYF	TGCAGCGATGCGCTTAGTAGGGGCGGGACCCAGTACTTC
TRBJ2-7	TRBD2	TRBV4-1	many	CASSPGLAGGNPYEQYF	TGCGCCAGCAGCCCTGGACTAGCGGGAGGGAACCCCTACGAGCAGTACTTC
TRBJ2-7	.	TRBV9	.	CASSVAPSPSEQYF	TGTGCCAGCAGCGTAGCCCCCTCGCCTAGCGAGCAGTACTTC
TRBJ2-2	TRBD2	TRBV6-1	few	CASWRGGLAGGETGELFF	TGTGCCAGCTGGCGGGGAGGACTAGCGGGAGGAGAAACCGGGGAGCTGTTTTTT
TRBJ1-5	.	TRBV10-3	.	CAITQGSDQTQHF	TGTGCCATCACTCAAGGCAGCGATCAGACCCAGCATTTT
TRBJ2-7	TRBD1	TRBV19	.	CASSTGQGEGEQYF	TGTGCCAGTAGTACTGGACAGGGGGAGGGCGAGCAGTACTTC
TRBJ1-3	.	TRBV4-2	many	CASSPSPGIGNTIYF	TGTGCCAGCAGCCCCAGTCCGGGGATCGGAAACACCATATATTTT
TRBJ2-3	TRBD2	TRBV5-1	many	CASSSGPSSGSTDTQYF	TGCGCCAGCAGCTCCGGGCCTTCTAGCGGTAGCACAGATACGCAGTATTTT
TRBJ2-7	TRBD2	TRBV20-1	many	CSARDPGLATYEQYF	TGCAGTGCTAGAGATCCGGGACTAGCGACCTACGAGCAGTACTTC
TRBJ2-3	TRBD2	TRBV6-2/TRBV6-3	many	CASSRGLAGGTDTQYF	TGTGCCAGCAGCCGGGGGCTAGCGGGAGGCACAGATACGCAGTATTTT
TRBJ1-1	TRBD1	TRBV12-3/TRBV12-4	many	CASSLTGTGVAFF	TGTGCCAGCAGCCTCACCGGGACAGGGGTCGCTTTCTTT
TRBJ1-6	TRBD1	TRBV20-1	many	CSATGTADNSPLHF	TGCAGTGCTACGGGGACAGCTGATAATTCACCCCTCCACTTT
TRBJ2-1	.	TRBV7-2	many	CASSITAGTRSYNEQFF	TGTGCCAGCAGCATAACTGCCGGGACAAGATCCTACAATGAGCAGTTCTTC
TRBJ1-5	.	TRBV7-9	many	CASSFSTPNQPQHF	TGTGCCAGCAGCTTTTCGACACCGAATCAGCCCCAGCATTTT